Listed below are T cell receptor beta chains from one sample, sequenced in a study of blood T cell repertoires in COVID-19. The protocol was immunoSEQ multiplex PCR, while the TCRdb copy is restricted to in-frame clones and leaves out a portion. This sample has some 300,000 clones, with around nine tenths found just once. Source material: peripheral blood. All receptors come from a man between 65 and 85 years old with acute or convalescent COVID-19. The CDR3 runs from the conserved cysteine through the conserved F or W. D genes are given only for firm matches. The size entry is marked missing in some rows and otherwise reads once, few, many or a size class.

.,.,TRBV7-2,TRBJ2-3,CASPGQGTILWADTQYF,TGTGCCTCCCCGGGGCAGGGGACAATATTATGGGCAGATACGCAGTATTTT
.,.,TRBV6-2/TRBV6-3,TRBJ1-2,CASSTTTNYGYTF,TGTGCCAGCAGTACGACTACTAACTATGGCTACACCTTC
.,TRBD2,TRBV18,TRBJ2-1,CASSPASGGAGNEQFF,TGTGCCAGCTCACCAGCTAGCGGGGGGGCAGGCAATGAGCAGTTCTTC
.,.,TRBV21-1,TRBJ2-5,CASSPEEFRTHPQETQYF,TGTGCCAGCAGCCCCGAGGAGTTCCGAACCCACCCCCAAGAGACCCAGTACTTC
few,TRBD1,TRBV7-2,TRBJ2-5,CASSWGQGTQETQYF,TGTGCCAGCAGTTGGGGACAGGGGACACAAGAGACCCAGTACTTC
.,TRBD2,TRBV12-5,TRBJ2-7,CASAPRLAGFYEQYF,TGTGCTAGTGCCCCTCGACTAGCGGGATTCTACGAGCAGTACTTC
once,TRBD1,TRBV28,TRBJ1-5,CASSSTRTGSTNQPQHF,TGTGCCAGCAGTTCAACCCGGACAGGGAGTACCAATCAGCCCCAGCATTTT
.,TRBD2,TRBV7-2,TRBJ2-1,CASSLAASGGLGSYNEQFF,TGTGCCAGCAGCTTAGCGGCTAGCGGGGGCTTAGGTTCCTACAATGAGCAGTTCTTC
once,.,TRBV12-3/TRBV12-4,TRBJ2-7,CASSLTVSYEQYF,TGTGCCAGCAGTTTGACAGTCTCCTACGAGCAGTACTTC
.,.,TRBV7-2,TRBJ2-7,CASSFGDTLISYEQYF,TGTGCCAGCAGCTTCGGGGACACCTTGATCTCCTACGAGCAGTACTTC
.,.,TRBV27,TRBJ1-4,CASSRQVFPSIANEKLFF,TGTGCCAGCAGTAGACAGGTTTTTCCGAGTATCGCTAATGAAAAACTGTTTTTT
.,.,TRBV28,TRBJ1-1,CASRRGPNTEAFF,TGTGCCAGCAGGCGGGGGCCGAACACTGAAGCTTTCTTT
.,TRBD2,TRBV6-2/TRBV6-3,TRBJ2-7,CASSYSASGSYEQYF,TGTGCCAGCAGTTACTCGGCTAGCGGGAGTTACGAGCAGTACTTC
.,TRBD2,TRBV18,TRBJ2-1,CASSQRGRYYNEQFF,TGTGCCAGCTCCCAACGCGGGAGGTACTACAATGAGCAGTTCTTC
.,.,TRBV11-2,TRBJ2-7,CASSFRYEQYF,TGTGCCAGCAGCTTTCGGTACGAGCAGTACTTC
.,.,TRBV19,TRBJ2-3,CATRPGYRADTQYF,TGTGCCACCCGGCCGGGGTATAGGGCAGATACGCAGTATTTT
.,.,TRBV18,TRBJ1-5,CASSPEHLVNQPQHF,TGTGCCAGCTCACCGGAGCATTTGGTCAATCAGCCCCAGCATTTT